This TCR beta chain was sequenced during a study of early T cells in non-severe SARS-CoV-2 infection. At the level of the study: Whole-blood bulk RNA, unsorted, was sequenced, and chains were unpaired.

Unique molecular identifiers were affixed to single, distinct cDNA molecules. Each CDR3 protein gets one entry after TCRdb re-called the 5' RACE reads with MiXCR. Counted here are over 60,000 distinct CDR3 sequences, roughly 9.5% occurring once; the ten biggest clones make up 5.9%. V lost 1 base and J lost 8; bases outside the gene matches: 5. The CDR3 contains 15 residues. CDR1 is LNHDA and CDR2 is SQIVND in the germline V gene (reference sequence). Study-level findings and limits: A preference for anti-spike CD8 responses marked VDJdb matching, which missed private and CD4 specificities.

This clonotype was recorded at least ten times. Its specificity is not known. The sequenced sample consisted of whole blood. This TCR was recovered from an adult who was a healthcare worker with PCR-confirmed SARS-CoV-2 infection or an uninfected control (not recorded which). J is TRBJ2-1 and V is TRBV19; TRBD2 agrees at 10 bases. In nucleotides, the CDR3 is TGTGCCAGTAGTATAGCTAGCGGGGGATATCATGAGCAGTTCTTC. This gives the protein CASSIASGGYHEQFF.